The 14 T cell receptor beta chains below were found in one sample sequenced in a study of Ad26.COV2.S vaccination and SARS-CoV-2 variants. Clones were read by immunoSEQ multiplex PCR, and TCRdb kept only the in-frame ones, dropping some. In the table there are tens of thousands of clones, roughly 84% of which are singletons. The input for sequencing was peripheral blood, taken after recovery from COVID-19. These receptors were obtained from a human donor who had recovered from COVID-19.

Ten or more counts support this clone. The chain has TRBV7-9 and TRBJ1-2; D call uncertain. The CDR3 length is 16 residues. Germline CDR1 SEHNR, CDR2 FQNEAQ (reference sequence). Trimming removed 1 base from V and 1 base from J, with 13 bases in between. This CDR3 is CASSLGMPSDNYGYTF. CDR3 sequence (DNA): TGTGCCAGCAGCTTAGGTATGCCAAGTGATAACTATGGCTACACCTTC.

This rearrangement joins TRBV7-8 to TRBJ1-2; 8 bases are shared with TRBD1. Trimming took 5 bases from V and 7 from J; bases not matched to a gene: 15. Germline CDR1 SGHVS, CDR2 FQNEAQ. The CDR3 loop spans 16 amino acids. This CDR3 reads CASSIRKRDRSSGYTF. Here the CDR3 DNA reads TGTGCCAGCAGCATACGAAAGAGGGACAGGAGCTCTGGCTACACCTTC.

The CDR3 DNA sequence: TGTGCCAGCAGCTCTGGCCATATTGGAAACACCATATATTTT. This codes for CASSSGHIGNTIYF. The chain uses TRBV7-3 and TRBJ1-3; D remains ambiguous. The CDR3 spans 14 residues. V shed 4 bases and J shed 3 bases, with 10 bases lying between them. Germline V lookup: CDR1 SGHTA, CDR2 FQGTGA. Full variable domain (remainder filled in from reference TRBV7-3 and TRBJ1-3): GAGVSQTPSNKVTEKGKYVELRCDPISGHTALYWYRQSLGQGPEFLIYFQGTGAADDSGLPNDRFFAVRPEGSVSTLKIQRTERGDSAVYLCASSSGHIGNTIYFGEGSWLTVV.

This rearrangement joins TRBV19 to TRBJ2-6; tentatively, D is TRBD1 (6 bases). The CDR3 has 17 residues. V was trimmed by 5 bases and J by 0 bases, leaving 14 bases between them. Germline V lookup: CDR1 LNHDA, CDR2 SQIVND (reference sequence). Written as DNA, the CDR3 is TGTGCCAGTAGTGGAAGGACAGCTGGCTCTGGGGCCAACGTCCTGACTTTC. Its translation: CASSGRTAGSGANVLTF.

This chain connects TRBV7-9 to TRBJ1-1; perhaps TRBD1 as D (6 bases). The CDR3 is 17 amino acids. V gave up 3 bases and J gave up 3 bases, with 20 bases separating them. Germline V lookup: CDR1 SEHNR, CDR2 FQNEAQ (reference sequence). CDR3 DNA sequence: TGTGCCAGCAGCTTCCCTGGGGTAACAGGGCTTTACACTGAAGCTTTCTTT. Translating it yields CASSFPGVTGLYTEAFF. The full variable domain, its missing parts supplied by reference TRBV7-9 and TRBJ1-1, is DTGVSQNPRHKITKRGQNVTFRCDPISEHNRLYWYRQTLGQGPEFLTYFQNEAQLEKSRLLSDRFSAERPKGSFSTLEIQRTEQGDSAMYLCASSFPGVTGLYTEAFFGQGTRLTVV.

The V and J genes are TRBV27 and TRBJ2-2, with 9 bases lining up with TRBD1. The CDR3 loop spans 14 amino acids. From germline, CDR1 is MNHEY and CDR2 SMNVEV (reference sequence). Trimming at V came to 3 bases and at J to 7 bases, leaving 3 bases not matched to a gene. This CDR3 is CASSFDRGVGELFF. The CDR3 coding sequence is TGTGCCAGCAGTTTTGACAGGGGGGTCGGGGAGCTGTTTTTT.

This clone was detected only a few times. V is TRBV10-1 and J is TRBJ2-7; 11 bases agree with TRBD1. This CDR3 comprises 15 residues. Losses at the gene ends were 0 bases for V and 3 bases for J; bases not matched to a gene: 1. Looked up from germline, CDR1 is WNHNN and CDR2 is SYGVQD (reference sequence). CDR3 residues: CASSESGTGGYEQYF. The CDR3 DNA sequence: TGCGCCAGCAGTGAGTCGGGGACAGGGGGCTACGAGCAGTACTTC.

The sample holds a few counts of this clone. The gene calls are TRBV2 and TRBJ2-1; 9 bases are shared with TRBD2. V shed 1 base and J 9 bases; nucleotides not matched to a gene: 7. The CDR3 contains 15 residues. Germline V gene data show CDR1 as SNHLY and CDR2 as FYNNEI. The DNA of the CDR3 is TGTGCCAGCAGTGAAGTTGTAGCGGGAGTTAGTGAGCAGTTCTTC. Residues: CASSEVVAGVSEQFF.

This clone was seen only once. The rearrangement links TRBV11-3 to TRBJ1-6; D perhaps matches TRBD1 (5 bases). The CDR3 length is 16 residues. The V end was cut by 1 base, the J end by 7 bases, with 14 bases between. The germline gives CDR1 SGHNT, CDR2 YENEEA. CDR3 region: CASSLGRAAGNSPLHF. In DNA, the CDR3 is TGTGCCAGCAGCTTAGGCAGGGCAGCGGGGAATTCACCCCTCCACTTT.

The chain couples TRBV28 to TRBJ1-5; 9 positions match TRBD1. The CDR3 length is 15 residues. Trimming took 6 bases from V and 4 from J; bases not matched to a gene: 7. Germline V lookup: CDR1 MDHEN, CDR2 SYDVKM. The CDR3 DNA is TGTGCCAGCAGCATATGGGACAGGGTAAATCAGCCCCAGCATTTT. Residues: CASSIWDRVNQPQHF.

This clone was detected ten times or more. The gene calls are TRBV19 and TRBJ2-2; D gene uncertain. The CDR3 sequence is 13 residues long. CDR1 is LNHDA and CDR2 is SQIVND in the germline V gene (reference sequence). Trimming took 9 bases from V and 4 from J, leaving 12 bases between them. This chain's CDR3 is CASRKGPTGELFF. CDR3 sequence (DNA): TGTGCCAGCAGGAAGGGCCCCACCGGGGAGCTGTTTTTT.

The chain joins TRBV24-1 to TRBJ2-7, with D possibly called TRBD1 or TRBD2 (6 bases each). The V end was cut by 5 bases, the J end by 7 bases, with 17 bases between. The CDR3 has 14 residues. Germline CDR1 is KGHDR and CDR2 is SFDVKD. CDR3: CATSGGGGPGEQYF. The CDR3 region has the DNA TGTGCCACCAGTGGAGGAGGGGGTCCGGGAGAGCAGTACTTC.

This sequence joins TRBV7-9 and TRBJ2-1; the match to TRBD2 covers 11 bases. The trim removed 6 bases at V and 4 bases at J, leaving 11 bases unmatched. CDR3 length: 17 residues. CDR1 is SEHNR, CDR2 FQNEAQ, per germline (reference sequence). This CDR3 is CASRPPRGTSGYNEQFF. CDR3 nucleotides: TGTGCCAGCAGACCTCCCAGGGGGACTAGCGGTTACAATGAGCAGTTCTTC.

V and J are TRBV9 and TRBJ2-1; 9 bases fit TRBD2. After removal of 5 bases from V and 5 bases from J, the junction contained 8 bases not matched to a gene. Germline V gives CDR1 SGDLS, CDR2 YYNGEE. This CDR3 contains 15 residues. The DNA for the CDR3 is TGTGCCAGCAGTGACGGGACTAGCCCAAACAATGAGCAGTTCTTC. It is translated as CASSDGTSPNNEQFF.